This T cell receptor (beta chain) was observed in a study of early T cells in non-severe SARS-CoV-2 infection. On the study more broadly: Sequencing input comprised bulk RNA from unsorted whole blood; chain pairing was not available.

V was shortened by 1 base and J by 1 base, with 12 bases between the two germline ends. Germline V CDR1 and CDR2: MGHDK, SYGVNS. The CDR3 is 16 amino acids. Separate cDNA molecules each had unique molecular identifiers attached to them. TCRdb redid the calling of the 5' RACE reads with MiXCR, one entry per CDR3 protein. Found here are about 46,000 distinct CDR3 sequences, 5% to 6% of them singletons; the top ten hold roughly 5.4%. Only a few counts were recorded for this clonotype. Its antigen is undetermined. Findings of the study overall: The study's VDJdb matching favored anti-spike CD8 responses and missed private and CD4 specificities.

The sample here was whole blood, taken at baseline. The origin of this receptor is an adult who was a healthcare worker with PCR-confirmed SARS-CoV-2 infection or an uninfected control (not recorded which). This chain links TRBV25-1 with TRBJ2-3; D unresolved. As DNA, the CDR3 is TGTGCCAGCAGTGAATCCGGCCCAGGTGGCACAGATACGCAGTATTTT. It specifies CASSESGPGGTDTQYF.